This TCR beta chain was obtained from a study of response to subunit inactivated influenza vaccine (dated by TCRdb to the late 2010s). Study-level background: Deep quantitative profiling of the T cell receptor repertoire was used in the study to follow responses to a trivalent subunit inactivated influenza vaccine.

The receptor library was made with RT-PCR. Reads for this sample came from an Illumina HiSeq 2500. TCRdb reworked the public reads: Q25 trimming with fastp, MiXCR clone assembly, productive beta chains retained. Rows with one shared CDR3 protein collapse into an entry with the most common genes and DNA. The sample table shows approximately 250,000 distinct CDR3 sequences, and more than 9% are seen once. The ten most abundant clones make up more than 7% of the sample. The CDR3 has 15 amino acids, counting the end cysteine and phenylalanine. Only the CDR3 portion is preserved as DNA: 45 bases, with reading frame beginning at the first base. CDR1 and CDR2 are read off the germline V gene as SGHTA and FQGNSA. This clonotype was detected only a few times. Its binding antigen is unknown. One end of the junction varies from germline; a read error may be responsible. Results and caveats for the whole study, not just this receptor: It was suggested by the authors that each seasonal influenza vaccination may recruit only a limited number of new T cells.

The V and J segments used are TRBV7-2 and TRBJ2-3, and perhaps TRBD2 as D gene, on 5 matching bases. The material sequenced was non-naive T cells sorted from PBMCs, taken roughly 2 weeks before vaccination. The cell subset or site label corresponds to: memory T cell fraction. The receptor comes from a man in his fifties or sixties who received an inactivated influenza vaccine. Donor details come from another sample of the same person, matched by shared clones. This receptor carries the CDR3 CAGSLAQASTDTQYF. The nucleotide sequence reads TGTGCCGGCAGCTTAGCGCAGGCAAGCACAGATACGCAGTATTTT.